This T cell receptor (beta chain) appears in the sequencing data of a study of T cell changes during pregnancy in multiple sclerosis. Assay: immunoSEQ multiplex PCR; the TCRdb copy retains only in-frame clones and omits some. The sample shows about 110,000 clones, about 90% of them seen only once. Unmatched junction bases numbered 8, after V lost 5 bases and J lost 11 bases. CDR3 size: 11 residues. Germline V gene lookup returns CDR1 GTSNPN and CDR2 SVGIG (reference sequence). This sequence originates from a female donor with multiple sclerosis, enrolled in a pregnancy study. The rearrangement joins TRBV30 to TRBJ1-2; 7 positions agree with TRBD1. This sample comprised peripheral blood, obtained after pregnancy. The CDR3: CAWEDRVGYTF. CDR3 bases: TGTGCCTGGGAAGACAGGGTTGGTTACACCTTC.